Each of the 25 T cell receptor beta chains below was sequenced from the same sample in a study of blood T cell repertoires in COVID-19. Method: immunoSEQ multiplex PCR; TCRdb's copy keeps in-frame clones and lacks some. This sample carries 70,000 to 90,000 clones, approximately 86% of them seen once, and the ten largest clones take around 28%. Source material: peripheral blood. The source of these receptors is a man aged 45-65 years with acute or convalescent COVID-19.

The chain has TRBV6-5 and TRBJ2-3; no firm D call. Per germline, CDR1 MNHEY and CDR2 SVGAGI. The CDR3 length is 14 residues. V dropped 5 bases and J dropped 0 bases, with 9 bases sitting between them. The CDR3: CASSLQKSTDTQYF. As DNA, the CDR3 is TGTGCCAGCAGTCTACAGAAGAGCACAGATACGCAGTATTTT.

CDR3 residues: CASSGAGRADTQYF. For the CDR3, the DNA is TGTGCCAGCAGTGGCGCGGGGAGGGCAGATACGCAGTATTTT. J is TRBJ2-3 and V is TRBV2, with 7 bases fitting TRBD2. This CDR3 comprises 14 residues. Trimming removed 4 bases from V and 4 bases from J; junction bases left unmatched: 5. Germline values: CDR1 SNHLY, CDR2 FYNNEI.

This chain links TRBV9 with TRBJ2-1; 9 nucleotides agree with TRBD1. The germline V gene has CDR1 SGDLS and CDR2 YYNGEE. This CDR3 region has 15 residues. J gave up 8 bases and V 4 bases, and 10 bases lay outside the gene matches. The CDR3 protein is CASSPRTGVFDEQFF. CDR3 sequence (DNA): TGTGCCAGCAGCCCCCGGACAGGGGTATTCGATGAGCAGTTCTTC.

The chain is built from TRBV7-9 and TRBJ1-1, with TRBD1 matching 8 bases. This CDR3 spans 13 amino acids. Germline CDR1 is SEHNR and CDR2 is FQNEAQ (reference sequence). The junction had 3 bases not matched to a gene; V was cut back by 5 bases and J by 4 bases. The CDR3 nucleotides are TGTGCCAGCAGCGCCGGACAGGGCACTGAAGCTTTCTTT. It specifies CASSAGQGTEAFF. Filled out from reference TRBV7-9 and TRBJ1-1, the complete variable domain reads DTGVSQNPRHKITKRGQNVTFRCDPISEHNRLYWYRQTLGQGPEFLTYFQNEAQLEKSRLLSDRFSAERPKGSFSTLEIQRTEQGDSAMYLCASSAGQGTEAFFGQGTRLTVV.

The V and J genes are TRBV6-5 and TRBJ1-5, with 9 bases identical to TRBD1. From germline, CDR1 is MNHEY and CDR2 SVGAGI. The CDR3 length is 14 residues. Trimming at V came to 6 bases and at J to 4 bases, leaving 4 bases not matched to a gene. This CDR3 is CASRTGQGNQPQHF. CDR3 in DNA: TGTGCCAGCAGGACGGGACAGGGTAATCAGCCCCAGCATTTT.

The chain recombines TRBV6-5 with TRBJ1-6; 9 bases map to TRBD1. The V gene's germline CDR1 is MNHEY and CDR2 SVGAGI. CDR3 length: 16 amino acids. After removal of 2 bases from V and 5 bases from J, the junction contained 4 bases not matched to a gene. The CDR3, as DNA: TGTGCCAGCAGTTACACGGGACAGGGAAATAATTCACCCCTCCACTTT. It codes for CASSYTGQGNNSPLHF.

This sequence joins TRBV25-1 and TRBJ1-3; D not certain. Trimming removed 3 bases from V and 4 bases from J, with 13 bases in between. This CDR3 contains 15 residues. CDR1 and CDR2 from the germline V gene are MGHDK and SYGVNS. The CDR3, as DNA: TGTGCCAGCAGTGACGTCCGGGGTCGCGGAAACACCATATATTTT. It is translated as CASSDVRGRGNTIYF.

Worth noting for this clone: Here the CDR3 omits its conserved ending phenylalanine or tryptophan, so a read error is the likely source. It is unclear where the CDR3 begins or ends on the DNA, so no DNA is shown, and the CDR3 is as TCRdb lists it. This chain joins TRBV5-3 and TRBJ2-7; TRBD1, as called in the table, went unchecked against the DNA. TRBV5-3 is marked as an open reading frame, function uncertain. The CDR3 length is 14 residues, termini included. CDR3 sequence reads: CARSKAQIDRGEGL.

This clone showed up just once. The chain couples TRBV7-9 to TRBJ2-1, with 15 bases lining up with TRBD2. J was trimmed by 8 bases and V by 11 bases; bases with no gene match: 4. Germline values: CDR1 SEHNR, CDR2 FQNEAQ (reference sequence). This CDR3 is 13 amino acids long. The CDR3 nucleotides read TGTGCCGGGCGGACTAGCGGGGGGGATGAGCAGTTCTTC. As protein: CAGRTSGGDEQFF.

The CDR3 nucleotides read TGTGCCAGCTCACCCGAACAGGACGCTCAAACAGAGCAGTTCTTC. It yields the protein CASSPEQDAQTEQFF. V gene TRBV18 combines with J gene TRBJ2-1; TRBD1 might be the D (5 bases). The CDR3 has 15 amino acids. V was cut by 3 bases and J by 10 bases, with 19 bases left in between. Germline CDR1 and CDR2: KGHSH and LQKENI.

The J gene is TRBJ1-3, the V gene TRBV6-5; D not certain. CDR1 is MNHEY and CDR2 is SVGAGI in the germline V gene. This CDR3 is 16 amino acids long. Between the trimmed V and J ends, which lost 0 bases and 0 bases, there was a span of 9 bases. The CDR3 DNA follows: TGTGCCAGCAGTTACTCTCAGGCTCACTCTGGAAACACCATATATTTT. It specifies CASSYSQAHSGNTIYF.

The rearrangement uses TRBV27 and TRBJ2-7, with 9 bases that match TRBD1. CDR1 is MNHEY, CDR2 SMNVEV, per germline (reference sequence). Germline trimming cut 6 bases from V and 4 bases from J; bases unmatched to any gene: 10. The CDR3 has 15 residues. Written as DNA, the CDR3 is TGTGCCAGCAGCAAACCGACAGGGGGATTGTACGAGCAGTACTTC. Encoded protein: CASSKPTGGLYEQYF.

DNA of the CDR3: TGTGCCAGCAGAGGACTAGCGTTCGGCTACGAGCAGTACTTC. Its translation is CASRGLAFGYEQYF. The chain joins TRBV6-5 to TRBJ2-7, with TRBD2 matching over 9 bases. CDR1 is MNHEY and CDR2 is SVGAGI in the germline V gene. The CDR3 loop spans 14 amino acids. V shed 6 bases and J 3 bases; nucleotides not matched to a gene: 6.

This clone has a single count. CDR3 coding DNA: TGTGCCAGCAGAACCCCGCAGATCACCGGGGAGCTGTTTTTT. Its protein is CASRTPQITGELFF. This chain connects TRBV6-5 to TRBJ2-2; no clear D gene. The germline gives CDR1 MNHEY, CDR2 SVGAGI. V lost 6 bases and J lost 4, with 12 bases in between. This CDR3 spans 14 amino acids.

The count of this clone is one. The J gene is TRBJ1-3, the V gene TRBV29-1, with D possibly matching TRBD1 (5 bases). V lost 4 bases to trimming and J lost 0 bases, with 10 bases between them. The CDR3 has 14 amino acids. Germline CDR1 and CDR2: SQVTM and ANQGSEA. The CDR3 here is CSVGQGGSGNTIYF. The CDR3 DNA sequence: TGCAGCGTTGGGCAGGGAGGCTCTGGAAACACCATATATTTT.

This clone was recorded a few times. This chain connects TRBV7-7 to TRBJ2-7, with D uncertain. This CDR3 is 13 amino acids long. Trimming took off 6 bases at V and 7 bases at J, with 16 bases between the two ends. Germline CDR1 and CDR2: SSHAT and FNYEAQ (reference sequence). CDR3: CASRSTEFGEQYF. CDR3 DNA: TGTGCCAGCAGGTCTACGGAGTTTGGGGAGCAGTACTTC.

The chain couples TRBV30 to TRBJ2-7; TRBD1 agrees at 8 bases. Germline trimming cut 8 bases from V and 5 bases from J; bases unmatched to any gene: 5. Germline values: CDR1 GTSNPN, CDR2 SVGIG (reference sequence). The CDR3 sequence is 11 residues long. The CDR3: CAQGARHEQYF. CDR3 coding DNA: TGTGCCCAGGGGGCCCGCCACGAGCAGTACTTC.

CDR3 amino acids: CASSDTQNTEAFF. The CDR3 DNA sequence: TGTGCCAGCAGTGACACACAGAACACTGAAGCTTTCTTT. The rearrangement uses TRBV27 and TRBJ1-1; D is unresolved. The V and J ends lost 5 bases and 1 base respectively, with 8 bases between them. The CDR3 sequence is 13 residues long. Germline V lookup: CDR1 MNHEY, CDR2 SMNVEV (reference sequence).

There are a few counts of this clone. The chain has TRBV27 and TRBJ2-7; TRBD1 agrees at 9 bases. Germline lookup yields CDR1 MNHEY and CDR2 SMNVEV (reference sequence). CDR3 length equals 14 residues. V lost 4 bases, J lost 4 bases, and 5 bases stayed unmatched. CDR3 nucleotide sequence: TGTGCCAGCAGTTACAGGGGGCGGTGGTACGAGCAGTACTTC. The encoded protein is CASSYRGRWYEQYF.

The CDR3 sequence is CASKRGGTPQETQYF. The CDR3 nucleotides are TGTGCCAGCAAGCGGGGGGGGACTCCACAAGAGACCCAGTACTTC. The chain combines TRBV6-5 with TRBJ2-5; 10 bases fit TRBD2. CDR1 and CDR2 (germline): MNHEY, SVGAGI. The CDR3 is 15 amino acids. With 7 bases clipped from V and 2 bases from J, the junction kept 7 bases outside the gene matches.

The chain links TRBV3-1 (or the pseudogene TRBV3-2) to TRBJ2-1; weak D call: TRBD1 (5 bases). The germline V and J ends were trimmed by 0 bases and 9 bases, with 6 bases remaining between them. The germline CDR1 and CDR2 sequences are LGHDT and YNNKEL (reference sequence). The CDR3 is 12 amino acids. The CDR3 nucleotides read TGTGCCAGCAGCCAAGAAGGGGCTGAGCAGTTCTTC. It translates to CASSQEGAEQFF.

Written as DNA, the CDR3 is TGTGCCAGCAGCTTAACAAGCTCTGGGGCCAACGTCCTGACTTTC. As protein: CASSLTSSGANVLTF. V gene TRBV11-2 combines with J gene TRBJ2-6; D is unresolved. This CDR3 comprises 15 residues. Germline-derived CDR1 and CDR2 are SGHAT and FQNNGV. The germline V and J ends were trimmed by 2 bases and 0 bases, with 5 bases remaining between them.

This chain connects TRBV27 to TRBJ1-1; D may be TRBD1 (5 bases). The V end lost 4 bases, the J end lost 5 bases, and 11 bases lay between the germline ends. Per the germline V gene, CDR1 is MNHEY and CDR2 is SMNVEV (reference sequence). The CDR3 spans 13 residues. The CDR3 DNA reads TGTGCCAGCAGTTCAGACAGTGAAACTGAAGCTTTCTTT. It translates to CASSSDSETEAFF.

In the case of this clone: Other nucleotide sequences from this sample produce the same CDR3. The rearrangement links TRBV6-5 to TRBJ1-1; D not certain. The germline V and J ends were trimmed by 3 bases and 1 base, with 6 bases remaining between them. Germline CDR1 is MNHEY and CDR2 is SVGAGI. The CDR3 runs to 13 residues. The CDR3 coding sequence is TGTGCCAGCAGTTATCGGGGGAACACTGAAGCTTTCTTT. It is translated as CASSYRGNTEAFF.

The chain has TRBV19 and TRBJ2-4; 9 bases align to TRBD2. Germline CDR1 is LNHDA and CDR2 is SQIVND (reference sequence). The CDR3 loop spans 16 amino acids. The ends lost 3 bases at V and 5 bases at J; junction bases unmatched: 8. The CDR3 region has the DNA TGTGCCAGTAGTATTTTGATGGGGACTAGCCAAAACATTCAGTACTTC. It translates to CASSILMGTSQNIQYF. The full variable domain, rest sourced from reference TRBV19 and TRBJ2-4, is DGGITQSPKYLFRKEGQNVTLSCEQNLNHDAMYWYRQDPGQGLRLIYYSQIVNDFQKGDIAEGYSVSREKKESFPLTVTSAQKNPTAFYLCASSILMGTSQNIQYFGAGTRLSVL.